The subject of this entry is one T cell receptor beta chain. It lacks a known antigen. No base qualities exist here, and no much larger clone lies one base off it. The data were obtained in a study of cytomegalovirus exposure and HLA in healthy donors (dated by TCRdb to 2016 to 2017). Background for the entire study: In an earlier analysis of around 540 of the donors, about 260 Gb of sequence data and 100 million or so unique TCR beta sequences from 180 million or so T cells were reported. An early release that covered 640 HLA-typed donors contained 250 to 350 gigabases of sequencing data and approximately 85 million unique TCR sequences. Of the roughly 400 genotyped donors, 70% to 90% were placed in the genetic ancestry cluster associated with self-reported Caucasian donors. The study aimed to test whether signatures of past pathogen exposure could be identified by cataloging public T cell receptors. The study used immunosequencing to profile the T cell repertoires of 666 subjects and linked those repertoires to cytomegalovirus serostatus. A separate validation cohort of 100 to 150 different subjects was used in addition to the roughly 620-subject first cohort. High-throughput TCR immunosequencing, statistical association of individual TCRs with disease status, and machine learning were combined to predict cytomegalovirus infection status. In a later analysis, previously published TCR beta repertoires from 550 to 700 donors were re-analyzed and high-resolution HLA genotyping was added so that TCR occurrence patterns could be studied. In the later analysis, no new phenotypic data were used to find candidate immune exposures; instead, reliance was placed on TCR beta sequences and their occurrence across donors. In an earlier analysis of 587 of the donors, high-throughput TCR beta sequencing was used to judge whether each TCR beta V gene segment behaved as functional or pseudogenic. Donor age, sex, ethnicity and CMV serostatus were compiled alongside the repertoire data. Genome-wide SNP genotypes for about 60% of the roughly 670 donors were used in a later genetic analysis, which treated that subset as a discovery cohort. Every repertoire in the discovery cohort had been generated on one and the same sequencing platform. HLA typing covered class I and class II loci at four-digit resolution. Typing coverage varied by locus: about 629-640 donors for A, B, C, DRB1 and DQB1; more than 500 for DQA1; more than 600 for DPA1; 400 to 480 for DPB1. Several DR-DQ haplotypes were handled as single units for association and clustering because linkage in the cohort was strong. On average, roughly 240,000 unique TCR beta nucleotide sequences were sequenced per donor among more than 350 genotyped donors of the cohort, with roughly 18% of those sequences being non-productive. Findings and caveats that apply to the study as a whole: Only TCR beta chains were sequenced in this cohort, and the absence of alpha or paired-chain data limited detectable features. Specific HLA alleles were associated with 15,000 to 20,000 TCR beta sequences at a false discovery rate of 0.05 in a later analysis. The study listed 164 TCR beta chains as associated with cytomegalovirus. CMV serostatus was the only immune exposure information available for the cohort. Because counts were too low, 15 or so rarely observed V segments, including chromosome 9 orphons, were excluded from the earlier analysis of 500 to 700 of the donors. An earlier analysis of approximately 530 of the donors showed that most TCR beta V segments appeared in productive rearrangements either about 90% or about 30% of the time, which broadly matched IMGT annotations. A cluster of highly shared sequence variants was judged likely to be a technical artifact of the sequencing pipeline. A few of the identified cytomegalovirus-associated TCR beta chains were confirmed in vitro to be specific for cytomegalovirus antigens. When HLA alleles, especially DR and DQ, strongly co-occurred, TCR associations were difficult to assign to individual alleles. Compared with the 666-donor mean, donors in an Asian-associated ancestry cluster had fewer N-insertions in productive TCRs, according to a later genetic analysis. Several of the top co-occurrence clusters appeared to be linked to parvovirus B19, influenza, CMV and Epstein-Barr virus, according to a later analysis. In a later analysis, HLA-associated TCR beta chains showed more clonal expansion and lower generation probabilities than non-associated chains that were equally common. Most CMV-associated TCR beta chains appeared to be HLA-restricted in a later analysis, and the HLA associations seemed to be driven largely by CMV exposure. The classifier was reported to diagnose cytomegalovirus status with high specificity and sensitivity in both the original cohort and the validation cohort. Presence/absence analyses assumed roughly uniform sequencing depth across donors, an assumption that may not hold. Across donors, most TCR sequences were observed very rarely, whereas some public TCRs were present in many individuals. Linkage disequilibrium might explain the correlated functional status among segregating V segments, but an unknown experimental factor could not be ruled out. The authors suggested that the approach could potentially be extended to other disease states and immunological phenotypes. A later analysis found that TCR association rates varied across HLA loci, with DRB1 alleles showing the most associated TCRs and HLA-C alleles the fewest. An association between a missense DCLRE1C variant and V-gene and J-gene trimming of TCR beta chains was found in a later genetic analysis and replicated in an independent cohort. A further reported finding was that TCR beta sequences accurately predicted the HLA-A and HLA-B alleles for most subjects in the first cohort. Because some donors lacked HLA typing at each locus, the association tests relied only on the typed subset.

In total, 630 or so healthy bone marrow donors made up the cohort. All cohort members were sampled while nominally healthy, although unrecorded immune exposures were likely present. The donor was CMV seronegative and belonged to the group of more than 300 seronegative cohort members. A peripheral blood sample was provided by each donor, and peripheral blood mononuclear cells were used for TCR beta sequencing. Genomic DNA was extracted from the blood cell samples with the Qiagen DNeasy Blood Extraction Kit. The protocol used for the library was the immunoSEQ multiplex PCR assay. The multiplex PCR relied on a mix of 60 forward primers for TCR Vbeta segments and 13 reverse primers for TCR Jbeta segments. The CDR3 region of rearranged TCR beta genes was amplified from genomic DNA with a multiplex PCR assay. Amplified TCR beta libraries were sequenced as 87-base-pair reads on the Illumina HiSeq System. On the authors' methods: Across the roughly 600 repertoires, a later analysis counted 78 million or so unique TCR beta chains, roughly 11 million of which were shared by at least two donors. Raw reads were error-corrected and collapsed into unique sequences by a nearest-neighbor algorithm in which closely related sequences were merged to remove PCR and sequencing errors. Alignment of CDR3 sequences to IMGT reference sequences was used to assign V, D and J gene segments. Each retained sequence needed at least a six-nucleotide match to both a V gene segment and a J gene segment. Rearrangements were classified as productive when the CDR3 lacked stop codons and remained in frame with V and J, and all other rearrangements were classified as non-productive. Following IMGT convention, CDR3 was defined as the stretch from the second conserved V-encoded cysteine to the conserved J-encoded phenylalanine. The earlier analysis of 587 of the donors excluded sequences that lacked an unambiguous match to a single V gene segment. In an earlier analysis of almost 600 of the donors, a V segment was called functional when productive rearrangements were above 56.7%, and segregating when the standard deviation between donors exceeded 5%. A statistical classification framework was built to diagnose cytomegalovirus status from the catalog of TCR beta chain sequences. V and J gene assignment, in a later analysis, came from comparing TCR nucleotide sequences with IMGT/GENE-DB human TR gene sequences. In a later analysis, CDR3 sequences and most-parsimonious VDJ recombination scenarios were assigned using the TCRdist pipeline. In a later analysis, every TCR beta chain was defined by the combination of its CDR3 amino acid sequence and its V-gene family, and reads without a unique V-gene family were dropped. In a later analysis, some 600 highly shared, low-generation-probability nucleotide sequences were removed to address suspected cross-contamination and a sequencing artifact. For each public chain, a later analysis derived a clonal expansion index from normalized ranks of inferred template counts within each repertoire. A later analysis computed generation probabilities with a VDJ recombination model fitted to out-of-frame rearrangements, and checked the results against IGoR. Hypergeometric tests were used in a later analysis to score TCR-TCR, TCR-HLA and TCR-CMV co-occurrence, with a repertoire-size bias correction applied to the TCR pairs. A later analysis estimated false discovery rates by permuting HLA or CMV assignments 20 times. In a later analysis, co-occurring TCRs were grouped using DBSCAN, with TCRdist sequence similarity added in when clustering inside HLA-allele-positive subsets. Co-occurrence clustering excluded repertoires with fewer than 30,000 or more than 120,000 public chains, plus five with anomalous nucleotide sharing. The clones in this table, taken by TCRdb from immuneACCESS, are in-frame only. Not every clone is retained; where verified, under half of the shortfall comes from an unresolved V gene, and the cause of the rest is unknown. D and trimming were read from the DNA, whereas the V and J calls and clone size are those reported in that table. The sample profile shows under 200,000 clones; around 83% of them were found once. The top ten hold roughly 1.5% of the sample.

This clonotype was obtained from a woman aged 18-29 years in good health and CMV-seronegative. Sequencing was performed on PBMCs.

The base sequence is TGTGCCTGGAGGTTCCGGGACAGGGGTAACACCGGGGAGCTGTTTTTT. Its protein is CAWRFRDRGNTGELFF. Here the chain combines TRBV30 and TRBJ2-2, and 10 bases in between align with TRBD1. The CDR3 starts with the cysteine, ends with the phenylalanine, and has 16 residues. Of all the DNA, just the CDR3 is kept, 48 bases in frame from base 1. Trimming accounts for 3 bases at V and 2 bases at J, while the number of junction bases matched to no gene is 6. As encoded in the germline V gene (reference sequence), CDR1 is GTSNPN while CDR2 is SVGIG.